What follows is one TCR beta chain and its context. Its antigen is undetermined. Trimming removed 5 bases from V and 7 bases from J, with 15 bases in between. CDR1 SGHAT and CDR2 FQNNGV come from the germline V gene. This CDR3 comprises 14 residues. The data belong to a study of Ad26.COV2.S vaccination and SARS-CoV-2 variants. Looking at the study overall: Dosing was one shot or two shots 56 days apart.

Overall study findings and caveats: Placebo recipients showed lower spike-specific TCR breadth than vaccinees.

The table came from immunoSEQ multiplex PCR; TCRdb's copy has only in-frame clones and leaves some out. The sample has about 680,000 clones, 89% seen once. Treatment given: around 19 received Ad26.COV2.S at low or high dose, single or two shots; about 5 received placebo; per-sample allocation not given. Specimen acquisition occurred on day 63 following the initial vaccine or placebo injection. An 18-55-year-old adult in Boston served as donor. V is TRBV11-2 and J is TRBJ1-5, with D perhaps TRBD1 (5 bases). This TCR came from a person between 18 and 65 years old who received the Ad26.COV2.S COVID-19 vaccine or a placebo. The sample here was peripheral blood, taken in a trial of Ad26.COV2.S vaccine versus placebo. DNA for the CDR3: TGTGCCAGCAGCCCCCCTGGTGGGGGGCAGCCCCAGCATTTT. Its protein is CASSPPGGGQPQHF.